A selection of T cell receptor beta chains follows, all from one sample in a study of CD8 T cells in Susac syndrome. TCRdb re-called the immunoSEQ multiplex PCR reads through MiXCR, storing one row per CDR3 protein. The sample lists around 130,000 distinct CDR3 sequences; 94% were seen once. Sequences were obtained from CD4+ T cells from PBMCs. The receptors were sampled from a human donor in good health. Both conserved end residues are part of each CDR3. Each record gives: D gene, CDR3 length, J gene, clone size, V gene, CDR3 protein, CDR3 DNA. D genes are given only for firm matches. Clone size is shown for a subset of rows, as once, few, many or a class of expanded clone.

>TRBD1|17|TRBJ1-1|once|TRBV29-1
CSAVDTGVKGMNTEAFF
TGCAGCGCAGTCGATACAGGGGTCAAAGGCATGAACACTGAAGCTTTCTTT
>TRBD2|12|TRBJ2-7|few|TRBV29-1
CSVGTSGNEQYF
TGCAGCGTTGGCACTAGCGGGAACGAGCAGTACTTC
>NA|15|TRBJ2-5|NA|TRBV4-2
CASSPTFGQQETQYF
TGTGCCAGCAGTCCGACGTTTGGTCAACAAGAGACCCAGTACTTC
>NA|12|TRBJ2-5|NA|TRBV3-1
CASSSETETQYF
TGTGCCAGCAGCAGCGAAACGGAGACCCAGTACTTC
>TRBD1|16|TRBJ2-1|NA|TRBV7-2
CASSLLPGQGLGEQFF
TGTGCCAGCAGCCTACTTCCGGGACAGGGCTTGGGTGAGCAGTTCTTC
>NA|14|TRBJ2-2|once|TRBV6-1
CASSPKGHTGELFF
TGTGCCAGTTCTCCAAAAGGTCACACCGGGGAGCTGTTTTTT
>NA|18|TRBJ2-6|NA|TRBV18
CASSPVNQGASGANVLTF
TGTGCCAGCTCACCAGTCAATCAAGGTGCCTCTGGGGCCAACGTCCTGACTTTC
>NA|15|TRBJ1-5|once|TRBV4-1
CASSQDWLPNQPQHF
TGCGCCAGCAGCCAAGATTGGCTCCCTAATCAGCCCCAGCATTTT
>NA|22|TRBJ2-6|NA|TRBV27
CASSLGPPQGEAGWSGANVLTF
TGTGCCAGCAGTTTGGGACCCCCTCAGGGGGAGGCAGGGTGGTCTGGGGCCAACGTCCTGACTTTC
>NA|15|TRBJ1-2|NA|TRBV14
CASSQGWKGNYGYTF
TGTGCCAGCAGCCAAGGATGGAAGGGGAACTATGGCTACACCTTC
>TRBD1|14|TRBJ1-1|NA|TRBV30
CAWSAGQGFTEAFF
TGTGCCTGGAGTGCGGGACAGGGGTTCACTGAAGCTTTCTTT
>TRBD2|16|TRBJ2-7|few|TRBV5-4
CASSLGSSGRPYEQYF
TGTGCCAGCAGCTTGGGATCTAGCGGGAGGCCCTACGAGCAGTACTTC
>TRBD1|15|TRBJ2-1|NA|TRBV2
CASRGQSSSYNEQFF
TGTGCCAGCAGGGGACAGTCGAGCTCCTACAATGAGCAGTTCTTC
>NA|13|TRBJ2-5|NA|TRBV6-2/TRBV6-3
CASSYTGARTQYF
TGTGCCAGCAGTTATACAGGTGCAAGGACCCAGTACTTC